Each of the 28 T cell receptor beta chains below was sequenced from the same sample in a study of T cell responses to AZD1222 COVID-19 vaccine. Generated by immunoSEQ multiplex PCR, the TCRdb table keeps only in-frame clones and is missing some. Counted here are 150,000 to 200,000 clones, just over 90% occurring once; the ten biggest clones make up about 3.5%. Sequenced here: peripheral blood, sampled 28 days after the second dose of the MenACWY control vaccine. The source of these receptors is an adult who received the MenACWY meningococcal vaccine as a control.

The rearrangement links TRBV24-1 to TRBJ1-2; 7 bases are a match to TRBD1. The CDR3 consists of 15 residues. Germline values: CDR1 KGHDR, CDR2 SFDVKD. The V segment lost 2 bases and the J segment 7 bases; nucleotides outside the gene matches: 9. The DNA of the CDR3 is TGTGCCACCAGTGATTCTCACAGGGGAACCTTTGGCTACACCTTC. It encodes CATSDSHRGTFGYTF.

The chain recombines TRBV28 with TRBJ1-2; D uncertain. The V gene lost 7 bases and the J gene lost 2 bases, with 8 bases spanning the gap. This CDR3 has 12 amino acids. CDR1 is MDHEN, CDR2 SYDVKM, per germline. The CDR3 reads CASTEVNYGYTF. As DNA, the CDR3 is TGTGCCAGCACTGAGGTGAACTATGGCTACACCTTC.

The V gene is TRBV19, the J gene TRBJ2-1; 10 positions match TRBD2. Trimming cost V 1 base and J 7 bases; bases outside gene matches: 4. Germline V gene lookup returns CDR1 LNHDA and CDR2 SQIVND (reference sequence). This CDR3 is 15 amino acids long. CDR3 nucleotide sequence: TGTGCCAGTAGTATAGTGAGCGGGAGGGCGAATGAGCAGTTCTTC. Its translation is CASSIVSGRANEQFF. The complete variable domain, with remaining parts taken from reference TRBV19 and TRBJ2-1, reads DGGITQSPKYLFRKEGQNVTLSCEQNLNHDAMYWYRQDPGQGLRLIYYSQIVNDFQKGDIAEGYSVSREKKESFPLTVTSAQKNPTAFYLCASSIVSGRANEQFFGPGTRLTVL.

The V and J genes are TRBV16 and TRBJ2-7; 9 nucleotides match TRBD2. V lost 1 base, J lost 1 base, and 5 bases stayed unmatched. This CDR3 region has 16 residues. CDR1 and CDR2 from the germline V gene are KGHSY and FQNENV. The CDR3 DNA reads as TGTGCCAGCAGCCAATTCAATAGCGGGGGATCCTACGAGCAGTACTTC. Its protein product is CASSQFNSGGSYEQYF. Full variable domain (rest looked up from reference TRBV16 and TRBJ2-7): GEEVAQTPKHLVRGEGQKAKLYCAPIKGHSYVFWYQQVLKNEFKFLISFQNENVFDETGMPKERFSAKCLPNSPCSLEIQATKLEDSAVYFCASSQFNSGGSYEQYFGPGTRLTVT.

V gene TRBV11-1 combines with J gene TRBJ2-2; D unresolved. The germline V gene has CDR1 SGHAT and CDR2 FQDESV (reference sequence). Trimming cost V 0 bases and J 4 bases, with 6 bases left between them. CDR3 length: 14 amino acids. The CDR3 DNA is TGTGCCAGCAGCTTAGCCCTCCCCACCGGGGAGCTGTTTTTT. Protein product: CASSLALPTGELFF.

The chain employs TRBV6-1 and TRBJ2-7, with 10 bases lining up with TRBD1. This CDR3 comprises 17 residues. V trimming: 0 bases; J trimming: 7 bases; junction bases outside the gene matches: 12. CDR1 MNHNS and CDR2 SASEGT come from the germline V gene. This chain's CDR3 is CASSEAQGTGARREQYF. DNA for the CDR3: TGTGCCAGCAGTGAAGCGCAGGGGACAGGGGCGAGGAGGGAGCAGTACTTC.

Here the CDR3 reads CASQPGDRVYNEQFF. The CDR3 DNA reads TGTGCCAGCCAGCCTGGGGACAGGGTGTACAATGAGCAGTTCTTC. The V and J genes are TRBV25-1 and TRBJ2-1; TRBD1 matches at 9 bases. The trim removed 8 bases at V and 4 bases at J, leaving 9 bases unmatched. The CDR3 is 15 residues long. Germline assignment: CDR1 MGHDK and CDR2 SYGVNS.

This clone has a handful of counts. CDR3 sequence: CARMDMRDRDSTEAFF. CDR3 DNA sequence: TGTGCCAGAATGGATATGAGGGACAGGGATAGCACTGAAGCTTTCTTT. J is TRBJ1-1 and V is TRBV25-1; 9 bases agree with TRBD1. CDR1 MGHDK and CDR2 SYGVNS come from the germline V gene. The CDR3 extends over 16 amino acids. V was clipped by 9 bases and J by 4 bases; unmatched bases: 15.

This clone was observed a few times. The rearrangement uses TRBV13 and TRBJ2-1; D gene unclear. The CDR3 length is 14 residues. Germline-derived CDR1 and CDR2 are PRHDT and FYEKMQ (reference sequence). V dropped 1 base and J dropped 4 bases, with 8 bases sitting between them. In DNA form, the CDR3 reads TGTGCCAGCAGCTTAGCGGAAGCTTACAATGAGCAGTTCTTC. Amino acids: CASSLAEAYNEQFF.

V is TRBV9 and J is TRBJ1-2, with TRBD1 as a possible D gene (5 bases). Between the trimmed V and J ends, which lost 4 bases and 3 bases, there was a span of 13 bases. CDR3 length: 14 amino acids. The V gene's germline CDR1 is SGDLS and CDR2 YYNGEE. The DNA of the CDR3 is TGTGCCAGCAGCCCAAGGAGGGGTGACTATGGCTACACCTTC. This encodes CASSPRRGDYGYTF.

The chain employs TRBV5-5 and TRBJ1-2; TRBD1 matches at 7 bases. Per germline, CDR1 SGHKS and CDR2 YYEKEE (reference sequence). This CDR3 region has 13 residues. V lost 4 bases and J lost 7; bases outside the gene matches: 7. The DNA of the CDR3 is TGTGCCAGCAGCCCCGGGACAGAGTTTGGCTACACCTTC. Its protein product is CASSPGTEFGYTF. The whole variable domain, remainder taken from reference TRBV5-5 and TRBJ1-2, is DAGVTQSPTHLIKTRGQQVTLRCSPISGHKSVSWYQQVLGQGPQFIFQYYEKEERGRGNFPDRFSARQFPNYSSELNVNALLLGDSALYLCASSPGTEFGYTFGSGTRLTVV.

The chain uses TRBV7-2 and TRBJ2-3; 7 nucleotides agree with TRBD1. The CDR3 loop spans 16 amino acids. The trim removed 4 bases at V and 0 bases at J, leaving 7 bases unmatched. Germline V lookup: CDR1 SGHTA, CDR2 FQGNSA. The CDR3 loop is CASSSQDRVSTDTQYF. For the CDR3, the DNA is TGTGCCAGCAGCTCGCAAGACAGGGTCAGCACAGATACGCAGTATTTT.

The gene calls are TRBV5-8 and TRBJ2-5; D may be TRBD2 (5 bases). The CDR3 has 14 residues. Germline values: CDR1 SGHTS, CDR2 YDEGEE. Trimming removed 4 bases at V and 6 bases at J, with 16 bases between. The CDR3 DNA follows: TGTGCCAGCAGCCCCCCGGGAACTCTCAAGACCCAGTACTTC. It encodes CASSPPGTLKTQYF. The full variable domain, in which reference TRBV5-8 and TRBJ2-5 provide the parts outside the CDR3, is EAGVTQSPTHLIKTRGQQATLRCSPISGHTSVYWYQQALGLGLQFLLWYDEGEERNRGNFPPRFSGRQFPNYSSELNVNALELEDSALYLCASSPPGTLKTQYFGPGTRLLVL.

J is TRBJ1-2 and V is TRBV27; tentative D call: TRBD1 (5 bases). There are 15 residues in the CDR3. Trimming stripped 3 bases from V and 7 bases from J, with 18 bases between. Germline V gene data show CDR1 as MNHEY and CDR2 as SMNVEV (reference sequence). The CDR3 DNA is TGTGCCAGCAGTTTCGCCTTGGAGGGGTCCCCTGGCTACACCTTC. Encoded protein: CASSFALEGSPGYTF.

The genes are TRBV7-2 and TRBJ1-6; 9 bases are shared with TRBD1. V lost 2 bases, J lost 8 bases, and 4 bases stayed unmatched. Germline CDR1 SGHTA, CDR2 FQGNSA. The CDR3 totals 15 residues. The CDR3: CASSLPGQGYSPLHF. The DNA of the CDR3 is TGTGCCAGCAGCTTACCGGGACAGGGTTATTCACCCCTCCACTTT.

The rearrangement joins TRBV4-2 to TRBJ2-3; D perhaps matches TRBD2 (6 bases). In germline, CDR1 is LGHNA, CDR2 YNFKEQ. Trimming removed 0 bases at V and 4 bases at J, with 8 bases between. The CDR3 totals 14 residues. CDR3 nucleotide sequence: TGTGCCAGCAGCCAAGAACTAGCATCAGATACGCAGTATTTT. Protein: CASSQELASDTQYF.

This clone was counted a few times. The genes are TRBV12-5 and TRBJ2-7, with a possible D match to TRBD1 (5 bases). The CDR3 consists of 13 residues. Looked up from germline, CDR1 is LGHNT and CDR2 is FRNRAP. V gave up 7 bases and J gave up 3 bases, with 13 bases separating them. The CDR3 nucleotides read TGTGCTAGTGCAACAGGCCCAGGCTACGAGCAGTACTTC. This translates into CASATGPGYEQYF. The variable domain in full, completed from reference TRBV12-5 and TRBJ2-7, reads DARVTQTPRHKVTEMGQEVTMRCQPILGHNTVFWYRQTMMQGLELLAYFRNRAPLDDSGMPKDRFSAEMPDATLATLKIQPSEPRDSAVYFCASATGPGYEQYFGPGTRLTVT.

The table lists this clone with a count of one. The V and J genes are TRBV4-2 and TRBJ1-1; D is unclear. V was trimmed by 2 bases and J by 0 bases, leaving 19 bases between them. Germline values: CDR1 LGHNA, CDR2 YNFKEQ. The CDR3 consists of 18 residues. CDR3 DNA: TGTGCCAGCAGCCAAAACGTTGGTGGGCTCAGGATGAACACTGAAGCTTTCTTT. Protein: CASSQNVGGLRMNTEAFF.

This chain links TRBV3-1 (or the pseudogene TRBV3-2) with TRBJ1-6, with unresolved D. The germline gives CDR1 LGHDT, CDR2 YNNKEL (reference sequence). The CDR3 runs to 13 residues. Trimming left V 4 bases short and J 11 bases short, with 12 bases between. In DNA, the CDR3 is TGTGCCAGCAGCCTAGTCGAGGGCACACCCCTCCACTTT. It codes for CASSLVEGTPLHF.

V is TRBV12-3 or TRBV12-4 and J is TRBJ1-1, with TRBD1 matching 7 bases. The CDR3 runs to 13 residues. V was pared by 6 bases and J by 1 base, with 2 bases of the junction left unmatched. Written as DNA, the CDR3 is TGTGCCAGCAGCAGGACAGGGAACACTGAAGCTTTCTTT. Amino acids: CASSRTGNTEAFF.

The chain is built from TRBV28 and TRBJ2-2, with TRBD1 matching over 8 bases. V gave up 6 bases and J gave up 4 bases; unmatched junction bases: 7. CDR1 and CDR2 from the germline V gene are MDHEN and SYDVKM. This CDR3 spans 15 amino acids. This chain's CDR3 is CASRKDRGSTGELFF. DNA of the CDR3: TGTGCCAGCAGAAAAGACAGGGGTAGCACCGGGGAGCTGTTTTTT.

This sequence joins TRBV2 and TRBJ2-1, with 14 bases lining up with TRBD2. Germline lookup yields CDR1 SNHLY and CDR2 FYNNEI. V trimming: 4 bases; J trimming: 3 bases; junction bases outside the gene matches: 11. The CDR3 loop spans 19 amino acids. The CDR3: CASSGPQVTSGRGYNEQFF. In nucleotides, the CDR3 is TGTGCCAGCAGTGGCCCACAGGTGACTAGCGGGAGGGGCTACAATGAGCAGTTCTTC.

About this clone itself: This same CDR3 is encoded by further DNA sequences in the sample. V and J are TRBV3-1 (or the pseudogene TRBV3-2) and TRBJ1-5, with 11 bases lining up with TRBD1. The CDR3 sequence is 15 residues long. The germline CDR1 and CDR2 sequences are LGHDT and YNNKEL (reference sequence). With 1 base clipped from V and 6 bases from J, the junction kept 2 bases outside the gene matches. CDR3 in amino acids: CASSQGTGGGQPQHF. The CDR3 bases are TGTGCCAGCAGCCAAGGGACAGGGGGCGGTCAGCCCCAGCATTTT.

This rearrangement joins TRBV28 to TRBJ2-2; 7 bases line up with TRBD2. The germline gives CDR1 MDHEN, CDR2 SYDVKM. The CDR3 length is 15 residues. The trim removed 5 bases at V and 3 bases at J, leaving 6 bases unmatched. The CDR3 DNA is TGTGCCAGCAGTGTGAGGGAGGGGTACACCGGGGAGCTGTTTTTT. It specifies CASSVREGYTGELFF.

The chain carries TRBV5-1 and TRBJ1-1, with D maybe TRBD1 (6 bases). The V end was cut by 2 bases, the J end by 2 bases, with 16 bases between. CDR1 is SGHRS and CDR2 is YFSETQ in the germline V gene. This CDR3 is built from 16 residues. CDR3 protein: CASSFLGGGVNTEAFF. In nucleotides, the CDR3 is TGCGCCAGCAGCTTCCTTGGAGGGGGGGTTAACACTGAAGCTTTCTTT.

The J gene is TRBJ1-1, the V gene TRBV6-5; possibly TRBD1 for D (5 bases). The CDR3 totals 15 residues. Germline V gene sequence: CDR1 MNHEY, CDR2 SVGAGI. Trimming took off 5 bases at V and 2 bases at J, with 15 bases between the two ends. DNA of the CDR3: TGTGCCAGCAGTAGACAAGGGGTGGCAAACACTGAAGCTTTCTTT. This codes for CASSRQGVANTEAFF.

The J gene is TRBJ2-1, the V gene TRBV9, with 8 bases aligning to TRBD2. The CDR3 covers 14 residues. J lost 9 bases, V lost 1 base, and 6 bases had no gene match. Germline V gives CDR1 SGDLS, CDR2 YYNGEE. Written as DNA, the CDR3 is TGTGCCAGCAGCGTACGGCTAGCGGGTACTGAGCAGTTCTTC. The encoded protein is CASSVRLAGTEQFF.

The J gene is TRBJ2-7, the V gene TRBV13; 12 positions match TRBD2. Germline lookup yields CDR1 PRHDT and CDR2 FYEKMQ (reference sequence). Trimming removed 5 bases from V and 6 bases from J; junction bases left unmatched: 14. The CDR3 loop spans 17 amino acids. The CDR3 spells CASSARFASGRAGEQYF. The CDR3 nucleotides read TGTGCCAGCAGCGCTCGTTTTGCTAGCGGGAGGGCAGGCGAGCAGTACTTC.